This record looks at one T cell receptor beta chain sequence and its context. Its antigen is undetermined. This sample stems from a study of blood T cells in healthy people across ages. Using a J-beta primer mix together with a sample-barcoded 5' primer, a second PCR was run for 7 to 11 cycles. TCRdb re-called the 5' RACE reads through MiXCR, storing one row per CDR3 protein. Altogether more than 900,000 distinct CDR3 sequences are present, under 30% being singletons, with the ten largest covering approximately 0.75%. Germline V CDR1 and CDR2: SQVTM, ANQGSEA. The CDR3 is 14 residues long. The V gene end was trimmed by 6 bases and the J gene end by 5 bases; junction bases not matched to a gene: 5. General observations from the study: Roughly linearly, TCR beta diversity per million T cells fell as age increased.

Another study also made use of these data, one on T cells of mothers and their children. That source adds: An overlap that was slightly higher, though non-significant, was seen in related mother-child pairs versus unrelated pairs.

The TCR originated in a girl under 10 years old in good health. The chain uses TRBV29-1 and TRBJ2-7, with TRBD2 identical over 15 bases. The specimen sequenced was blood. The CDR3 sequence is CSVKGTSGRNEQYF. In nucleotides, the CDR3 is TGCAGCGTCAAAGGGACTAGCGGGAGGAACGAGCAGTACTTC.